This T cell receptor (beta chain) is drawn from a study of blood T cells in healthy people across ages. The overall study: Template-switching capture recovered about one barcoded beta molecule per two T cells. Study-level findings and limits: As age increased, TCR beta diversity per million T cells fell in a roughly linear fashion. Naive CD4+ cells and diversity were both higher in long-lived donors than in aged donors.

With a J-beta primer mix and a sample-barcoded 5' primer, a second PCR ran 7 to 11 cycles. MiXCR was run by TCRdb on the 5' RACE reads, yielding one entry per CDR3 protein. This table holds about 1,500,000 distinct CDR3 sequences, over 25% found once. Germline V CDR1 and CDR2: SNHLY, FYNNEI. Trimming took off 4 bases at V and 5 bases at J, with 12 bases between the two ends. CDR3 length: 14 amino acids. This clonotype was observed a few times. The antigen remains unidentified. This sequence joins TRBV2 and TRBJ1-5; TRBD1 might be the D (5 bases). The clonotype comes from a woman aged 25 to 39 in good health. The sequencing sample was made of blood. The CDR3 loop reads CASSGGLTDQPQHF. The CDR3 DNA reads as TGTGCCAGCAGTGGGGGACTGACCGATCAGCCCCAGCATTTT.